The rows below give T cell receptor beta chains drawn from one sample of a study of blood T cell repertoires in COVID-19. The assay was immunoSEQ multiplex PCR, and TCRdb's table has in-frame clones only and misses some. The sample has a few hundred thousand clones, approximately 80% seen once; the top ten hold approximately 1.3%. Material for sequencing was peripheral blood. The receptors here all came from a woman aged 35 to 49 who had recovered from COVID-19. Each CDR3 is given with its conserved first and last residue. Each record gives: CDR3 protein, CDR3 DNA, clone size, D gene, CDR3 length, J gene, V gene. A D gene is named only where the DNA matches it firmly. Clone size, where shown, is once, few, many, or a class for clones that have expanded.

cdr3_aa: CASGEGANEKLFF
cdr3_nt: TGCGCAAGCGGGGAGGGAGCTAATGAAAAACTGTTTTTT
clone_size: -
d_call: -
cdr3_length: 13
j_call: TRBJ1-4
v_call: TRBV5-1

cdr3_aa: CASRTPGGYTF
cdr3_nt: TGTGCCAGCAGGACCCCGGGTGGCTACACCTTC
clone_size: -
d_call: -
cdr3_length: 11
j_call: TRBJ1-2
v_call: TRBV27

cdr3_aa: CASSLETWRGYTF
cdr3_nt: TGTGCCAGCAGCCTAGAAACTTGGAGGGGCTACACCTTC
clone_size: -
d_call: -
cdr3_length: 13
j_call: TRBJ1-2
v_call: TRBV3-1/TRBV3-2

cdr3_aa: CASSQTGGGQPQHF
cdr3_nt: TGTGCCAGCAGCCAGACAGGGGGCGGTCAGCCCCAGCATTTT
clone_size: -
d_call: TRBD1
cdr3_length: 14
j_call: TRBJ1-5
v_call: TRBV5-6

cdr3_aa: CASSPLGTRQETQYF
cdr3_nt: TGTGCCAGCAGCCCACTTGGGACTAGACAAGAGACCCAGTACTTC
clone_size: once
d_call: TRBD2
cdr3_length: 15
j_call: TRBJ2-5
v_call: TRBV7-8

cdr3_aa: CASSLNSNYGYTF
cdr3_nt: TGTGCCAGCAGCTTAAACAGTAACTATGGCTACACCTTC
clone_size: -
d_call: -
cdr3_length: 13
j_call: TRBJ1-2
v_call: TRBV7-9

cdr3_aa: CASSPQQVFDSSPLHF
cdr3_nt: TGCGCCAGCAGCCCACAACAGGTTTTCGACAGTTCACCCCTCCACTTT
clone_size: -
d_call: -
cdr3_length: 16
j_call: TRBJ1-6
v_call: TRBV4-3

cdr3_aa: CASERGMNTGELFF
cdr3_nt: TGTGCCAGCGAGCGGGGGATGAACACCGGGGAGCTGTTTTTT
clone_size: -
d_call: TRBD2
cdr3_length: 14
j_call: TRBJ2-2
v_call: TRBV25-1

cdr3_aa: CASSLVSGALEQYF
cdr3_nt: TGTGCCAGCAGCTTAGTAAGCGGGGCTCTCGAGCAGTACTTC
clone_size: -
d_call: TRBD2
cdr3_length: 14
j_call: TRBJ2-7
v_call: TRBV11-2

cdr3_aa: CASSSAGLGNTGELFF
cdr3_nt: TGCGCCAGCAGCTCCGCGGGACTAGGGAACACCGGGGAGCTGTTTTTT
clone_size: -
d_call: TRBD2
cdr3_length: 16
j_call: TRBJ2-2
v_call: TRBV5-1

cdr3_aa: CASSGRDSFNQPQHF
cdr3_nt: TGTGCCAGCAGTGGAAGGGACAGCTTCAATCAGCCCCAGCATTTT
clone_size: few
d_call: TRBD1
cdr3_length: 15
j_call: TRBJ1-5
v_call: TRBV2

cdr3_aa: CASSYSPGLVYSPLHF
cdr3_nt: TGTGCCAGCAGTTACTCTCCGGGACTTGTCTATTCACCCCTCCACTTT
clone_size: -
d_call: -
cdr3_length: 16
j_call: TRBJ1-6
v_call: TRBV6-5

cdr3_aa: CASSVGANGNEKLFF
cdr3_nt: TGTGCCAGCAGCGTAGGAGCCAACGGGAATGAAAAACTGTTTTTT
clone_size: -
d_call: -
cdr3_length: 15
j_call: TRBJ1-4
v_call: TRBV9

cdr3_aa: CASSEEGQLNEKLFF
cdr3_nt: TGTGCCAGCAGTGAAGAGGGGCAGTTGAATGAAAAACTGTTTTTT
clone_size: -
d_call: -
cdr3_length: 15
j_call: TRBJ1-4
v_call: TRBV2

cdr3_aa: CASSRSTGWYEKLFF
cdr3_nt: TGTGCCAGCAGTCGATCGACAGGGTGGTATGAAAAACTGTTTTTT
clone_size: few
d_call: TRBD1
cdr3_length: 15
j_call: TRBJ1-4
v_call: TRBV28

cdr3_aa: CASNSPGIRHYNEQFF
cdr3_nt: TGTGCTAGCAACTCCCCCGGGATCCGACACTACAATGAGCAGTTCTTC
clone_size: -
d_call: -
cdr3_length: 16
j_call: TRBJ2-1
v_call: TRBV7-7

cdr3_aa: CASSSTRIGTGELFF
cdr3_nt: TGTGCCAGCAGCTCAACTAGGATAGGCACCGGGGAGCTGTTTTTT
clone_size: -
d_call: -
cdr3_length: 15
j_call: TRBJ2-2
v_call: TRBV3-1/TRBV3-2

cdr3_aa: CASSDSVGGYTF
cdr3_nt: TGTGCCAGCAGTGACTCAGTCGGTGGCTACACCTTC
clone_size: -
d_call: -
cdr3_length: 12
j_call: TRBJ1-2
v_call: TRBV6-4

cdr3_aa: CASSPPALADEQFF
cdr3_nt: TGTGCCAGCAGCCCGCCCGCCCTAGCAGATGAGCAGTTCTTC
clone_size: -
d_call: -
cdr3_length: 14
j_call: TRBJ2-1
v_call: TRBV5-4

cdr3_aa: CASSPAAGRDQPQHF
cdr3_nt: TGTGCCAGCTCACCGGCCGCGGGTCGGGATCAGCCCCAGCATTTT
clone_size: -
d_call: -
cdr3_length: 15
j_call: TRBJ1-5
v_call: TRBV18

cdr3_aa: CASTTGQGYSMNTEAFF
cdr3_nt: TGTGCCAGCACCACTGGGCAGGGATATAGCATGAACACTGAAGCTTTCTTT
clone_size: -
d_call: -
cdr3_length: 17
j_call: TRBJ1-1
v_call: TRBV7-8

cdr3_aa: CASSQEGGRNTGELFF
cdr3_nt: TGTGCCAGCAGCCAAGAGGGTGGGCGGAACACCGGGGAGCTGTTTTTT
clone_size: -
d_call: -
cdr3_length: 16
j_call: TRBJ2-2
v_call: TRBV4-2

cdr3_aa: CASSLNTPGTQYF
cdr3_nt: TGTGCCAGCAGCTTAAATACGCCAGGGACCCAGTACTTC
clone_size: -
d_call: -
cdr3_length: 13
j_call: TRBJ2-5
v_call: TRBV7-8

cdr3_aa: CASSLAGGWGLNEQFF
cdr3_nt: TGTGCCAGCAGCTTAGCGGGGGGATGGGGCCTCAATGAGCAGTTCTTC
clone_size: once
d_call: -
cdr3_length: 16
j_call: TRBJ2-1
v_call: TRBV7-6

cdr3_aa: CASSLVLGTVLETQYF
cdr3_nt: TGTGCCAGCAGCTTGGTTTTGGGGACAGTCCTGGAGACCCAGTACTTC
clone_size: few
d_call: TRBD1
cdr3_length: 16
j_call: TRBJ2-5
v_call: TRBV5-6

cdr3_aa: CASSLVDRSYEQYF
cdr3_nt: TGTGCCAGCAGCTTGGTAGACAGGTCCTACGAGCAGTACTTC
clone_size: once
d_call: -
cdr3_length: 14
j_call: TRBJ2-7
v_call: TRBV5-6

cdr3_aa: CASSQASGGSFFSTDTQYF
cdr3_nt: TGCGCCAGCAGCCAAGCGAGCGGGGGGTCTTTTTTTAGCACAGATACGCAGTATTTT
clone_size: once
d_call: TRBD2
cdr3_length: 19
j_call: TRBJ2-3
v_call: TRBV4-3

cdr3_aa: CASSLSGLKNYGYTF
cdr3_nt: TGTGCCAGCAGTCTCTCGGGACTTAAAAACTATGGCTACACCTTC
clone_size: -
d_call: -
cdr3_length: 15
j_call: TRBJ1-2
v_call: TRBV6-5

cdr3_aa: CASSSKGSSSGNTIYF
cdr3_nt: TGTGCCAGCAGTTCGAAAGGGAGCAGCTCTGGAAACACCATATATTTT
clone_size: -
d_call: -
cdr3_length: 16
j_call: TRBJ1-3
v_call: TRBV6-5

cdr3_aa: CASSLGQSTGYGYTF
cdr3_nt: TGTGCCAGCAGTTTGGGACAGTCAACGGGCTATGGCTACACCTTC
clone_size: -
d_call: TRBD1
cdr3_length: 15
j_call: TRBJ1-2
v_call: TRBV6-5

cdr3_aa: CASSYAGTGNGQPQHF
cdr3_nt: TGTGCCAGCAGTTACGCCGGGACAGGGAATGGTCAGCCCCAGCATTTT
clone_size: once
d_call: TRBD1
cdr3_length: 16
j_call: TRBJ1-5
v_call: TRBV6-2/TRBV6-3

cdr3_aa: CSASKGQFNTEAFF
cdr3_nt: TGCAGTGCTAGTAAGGGACAGTTTAACACTGAAGCTTTCTTT
clone_size: -
d_call: TRBD1
cdr3_length: 14
j_call: TRBJ1-1
v_call: TRBV20-1

cdr3_aa: CAWSPGLGTDTQYF
cdr3_nt: TGTGCCTGGAGTCCGGGACTGGGCACAGATACGCAGTATTTT
clone_size: -
d_call: -
cdr3_length: 14
j_call: TRBJ2-3
v_call: TRBV30

cdr3_aa: CASSLAMAGVTDTQYF
cdr3_nt: TGTGCCAGCAGCTTAGCGATGGCGGGGGTCACAGATACGCAGTATTTT
clone_size: -
d_call: TRBD2
cdr3_length: 16
j_call: TRBJ2-3
v_call: TRBV7-2

cdr3_aa: CASSRGIETQYF
cdr3_nt: TGTGCCAGCAGCCGGGGTATCGAGACCCAGTACTTC
clone_size: -
d_call: -
cdr3_length: 12
j_call: TRBJ2-5
v_call: TRBV12-3/TRBV12-4

cdr3_aa: CASSEGTENIQYF
cdr3_nt: TGTGCCAGCAGTGAAGGGACAGAAAACATTCAGTACTTC
clone_size: -
d_call: -
cdr3_length: 13
j_call: TRBJ2-4
v_call: TRBV6-1

cdr3_aa: CASRFSGGNQPQHF
cdr3_nt: TGTGCCAGTAGATTCTCGGGGGGTAATCAGCCCCAGCATTTT
clone_size: -
d_call: -
cdr3_length: 14
j_call: TRBJ1-5
v_call: TRBV19

cdr3_aa: CAIDGGTSGGRNEQFF
cdr3_nt: TGTGCCATCGATGGCGGGACTAGCGGGGGGCGCAATGAGCAGTTCTTC
clone_size: -
d_call: TRBD2
cdr3_length: 16
j_call: TRBJ2-1
v_call: TRBV10-3

cdr3_aa: CASSQAYTGYSGNTIYF
cdr3_nt: TGTGCCAGCAGCCAGGCATACACAGGGTACTCTGGAAACACCATATATTTT
clone_size: -
d_call: -
cdr3_length: 17
j_call: TRBJ1-3
v_call: TRBV4-2

cdr3_aa: CASHSGTGGLGYTF
cdr3_nt: TGCGCCAGCCATTCCGGGACAGGGGGGCTTGGCTACACCTTC
clone_size: few
d_call: TRBD1
cdr3_length: 14
j_call: TRBJ1-2
v_call: TRBV5-1

cdr3_aa: CASSYGTDPPYSNQPQHF
cdr3_nt: TGTGCCAGCAGCTACGGGACAGATCCCCCTTATAGCAATCAGCCCCAGCATTTT
clone_size: -
d_call: TRBD1
cdr3_length: 18
j_call: TRBJ1-5
v_call: TRBV7-8

cdr3_aa: CAWETSRIGNTIYF
cdr3_nt: TGTGCCTGGGAAACGTCCAGGATCGGAAACACCATATATTTT
clone_size: few
d_call: -
cdr3_length: 14
j_call: TRBJ1-3
v_call: TRBV30

cdr3_aa: CASFGGGLHEQYF
cdr3_nt: TGTGCCAGCTTTGGGGGGGGGCTCCACGAGCAGTACTTC
clone_size: once
d_call: -
cdr3_length: 13
j_call: TRBJ2-7
v_call: TRBV6-5

cdr3_aa: CASSSRDRGGTDTQYF
cdr3_nt: TGTGCCAGCAGCTCTCGGGACAGGGGGGGCACAGATACGCAGTATTTT
clone_size: -
d_call: TRBD1
cdr3_length: 16
j_call: TRBJ2-3
v_call: TRBV7-2

cdr3_aa: CASSLSGETDTQYF
cdr3_nt: TGCGCCAGCAGCTTGTCGGGGGAAACAGATACGCAGTATTTT
clone_size: -
d_call: -
cdr3_length: 14
j_call: TRBJ2-3
v_call: TRBV5-1

cdr3_aa: CASSVGGTNYEQYF
cdr3_nt: TGTGCCAGCAGCGTAGGCGGCACGAACTACGAGCAGTACTTC
clone_size: -
d_call: -
cdr3_length: 14
j_call: TRBJ2-7
v_call: TRBV9

cdr3_aa: CASGRGGVHTGELFF
cdr3_nt: TGTGCCAGCGGCCGGGGGGGGGTTCACACCGGGGAGCTGTTTTTT
clone_size: -
d_call: TRBD2
cdr3_length: 15
j_call: TRBJ2-2
v_call: TRBV5-4